These 12 T cell receptor beta chains originate from one sample sequenced in a study of regulatory T cells in long-lasting Graves disease. The time point here: persistent/refractory GD, antithyroid drugs over 5 years with positive TRAb. Making the TCR library involved RNA that had been extracted from PBMCs. Libraries of TCR beta came from iRepertoire HTBI primers plus Arm-PCR of CDR3 regions. TCRdb called the multiplex PCR reads again in MiXCR, with one record for every CDR3 protein. The sample carries around 430,000 distinct CDR3 sequences, 20% to 25% recorded once. The sample was peripheral blood mononuclear cells (PBMCs), taken when the disease was refractory, from a patient treated with antithyroid drugs. The receptors come from a female donor with Graves disease.

This clonotype was seen more than once but under ten times. The V gene is TRBV25-1, the J gene TRBJ1-2; 8 nucleotides match TRBD1. Trimming cost V 5 bases and J 3 bases; bases outside gene matches: 8. The CDR3 loop spans 15 amino acids. Germline V lookup: CDR1 MGHDK, CDR2 SYGVNS. The CDR3 loop reads CASSSNPGGYYGYTF. CDR3 nucleotides: TGTGCCAGCAGTTCAAACCCAGGGGGCTACTATGGCTACACCTTC.

This clonotype was recorded at least ten times. The rearrangement joins TRBV20-1 to TRBJ2-1; 11 nucleotides line up with TRBD1. Trimming took 6 bases from V and 7 from J; bases not matched to a gene: 11. CDR3 length: 15 residues. Germline CDR1 reads DFQATT; CDR2 reads SNEGSKA (reference sequence). DNA for the CDR3: TGCAGTGCCCCAGTGTGGGACAGGGGGGGAAATGAGCAGTTCTTC. Translating it yields CSAPVWDRGGNEQFF.

The chain joins TRBV4-1 to TRBJ1-2; 7 bases line up with TRBD1. The V and J ends lost 3 bases and 7 bases, in that order; junction bases with no gene match: 11. This CDR3 region has 15 residues. Germline-derived CDR1 and CDR2 are MGHRA and YSYEKL. Written as DNA, the CDR3 is TGCGCCAGCAGCCACGGATGGACAGGAAGTGGTGGCTACACCTTC. Amino acids: CASSHGWTGSGGYTF.

The J gene is TRBJ2-5, the V gene TRBV7-2; the D is unclear. The CDR3 contains 14 residues. Trimming pared 5 bases from V and 3 bases from J, leaving 13 bases between. Germline CDR1 reads SGHTA; CDR2 reads FQGNSA. The CDR3 bases are TGTGCCAGCAGCATTGCGAGAAGTAAAGAGACCCAGTACTTC. Translating it yields CASSIARSKETQYF.

This chain uses TRBV2 with TRBJ2-2, with D perhaps matching TRBD2 (7 bases). The V gene's germline CDR1 is SNHLY and CDR2 FYNNEI. The CDR3 has 15 amino acids. The germline V and J ends were trimmed by 6 bases and 4 bases, with 15 bases remaining between them. The DNA for the CDR3 is TGTGCCAGCAGCGTAGGGGGGGGGCCCACCGGGGAGCTGTTTTTT. This encodes CASSVGGGPTGELFF.

The J gene is TRBJ1-1, the V gene TRBV2; D perhaps matches TRBD1 (5 bases). V gave up 10 bases and J gave up 6 bases, with 18 bases separating them. CDR3 length: 13 amino acids. In germline, CDR1 is SNHLY, CDR2 FYNNEI. The CDR3 DNA reads as TGTGCCACTCCCTCTCTAGACAGCTCTGAAGCTTTCTTT. Translating it yields CATPSLDSSEAFF.

This clonotype was seen a few times. The chain carries TRBV7-2 and TRBJ2-2; D not certain. The CDR3 sequence is 13 residues long. Trimming pared 1 base from V and 9 bases from J, leaving 9 bases between. The germline V gene has CDR1 SGHTA and CDR2 FQGNSA. The CDR3 DNA reads as TGTGCCAGCAGCTTAGAGGGCAGCAGGGAGCTGTTTTTT. It yields the protein CASSLEGSRELFF.

J is TRBJ2-7 and V is TRBV12-5; perhaps TRBD1 as D (6 bases). The germline V gene encodes CDR1 LGHNT and CDR2 FRNRAP. The CDR3 contains 14 residues. The V and J ends lost 7 bases and 0 bases respectively, with 13 bases between them. The CDR3: CASAVGHNSYEQYF. DNA of the CDR3: TGTGCTAGTGCCGTGGGACATAACTCCTACGAGCAGTACTTC.

Details on this clonotype: This may come from a read error, since a much larger clone is one base off. The chain links TRBV28 to TRBJ1-4, with D perhaps TRBD1 (5 bases). CDR1 and CDR2 (germline): MDHEN, SYDVKM. The CDR3 extends over 15 amino acids. For the CDR3, the DNA is TGTGCCAGCAGTTTATGGGGGGGGTCTAATGAAAAACTGTCTTTT. Translating gives CASSLWGGSNEKLSF. The variable domain in full, completed from reference TRBV28 and TRBJ1-4, reads DVKVTQSSRYLVKRTGEKVFLECVQDMDHENMFWYRQDPGLGLRLIYFSYDVKMKEKGDIPEGYSVSREKKERFSLILESASTNQTSMYLCASSLWGGSNEKLSFGSGTQLSVL.

This clonotype was recorded a few times. J is TRBJ2-3 and V is TRBV12-3 or TRBV12-4; 10 nucleotides match TRBD2. J was trimmed by 2 bases and V by 6 bases; bases with no gene match: 11. This CDR3 is built from 17 residues. This CDR3 is CASSGWGLAGDTDTQYF. The CDR3 DNA sequence: TGTGCCAGCAGCGGCTGGGGGCTAGCGGGAGACACAGATACGCAGTATTTT.

This clonotype appeared many times. The rearrangement joins TRBV20-1 to TRBJ2-5; D is undetermined. The CDR3 length is 10 residues. The germline V and J ends were trimmed by 6 bases and 2 bases, with 4 bases remaining between them. Germline loops: CDR1 DFQATT, CDR2 SNEGSKA (reference sequence). The CDR3 protein is CSAHQETQYF. DNA of the CDR3: TGCAGTGCGCATCAAGAGACCCAGTACTTC.

This clonotype was recorded at least ten times. The V and J genes are TRBV7-2 and TRBJ2-2; 10 bases are a match to TRBD1. With V trimmed by 0 bases and J by 7 bases, 2 bases remained unmatched. This CDR3 contains 15 residues. Germline CDR1 reads SGHTA; CDR2 reads FQGNSA. The CDR3 nucleotides read TGTGCCAGCAGCTTAGCGACAGGGGGCTTCGGGGAGCTGTTTTTT. Residues: CASSLATGGFGELFF.